This note documents a single TCR beta chain sequence. No antigen is known for it. Expansion with viral peptide pools was applied to antigen-specific CD4+ T cells by the ViraFEST assay prior to sequencing. Culture proceeded for about 11 days, and CD4+ T cells were then isolated. Half-medium changes using IL-2 medium occurred on days 3 and 7. The data derive from a study of vaccination effects on CD4 cells after COVID-19. Sequencing used immunoSEQ multiplex PCR; TCRdb keeps in-frame clones, though not all of them. Of around 83,000 clones in the sample, roughly 74% were seen once. This receptor was obtained from a human donor who received a COVID-19 vaccine. Sample: CD4+ T cells from PBMCs cultured with HCoV-229E spike peptides, taken before COVID-19 vaccination.

CDR3 sequence (DNA): TGTGCCACCAGTGACCCAGGGGCAGATACGCAGTATTTT. Translation: CATSDPGADTQYF. This chain joins TRBV24-1 and TRBJ2-3, with D possibly being TRBD1 (6 bases). Germline CDR1 KGHDR, CDR2 SFDVKD. The V and J ends lost 4 bases and 4 bases respectively, with 8 bases between them. The CDR3 consists of 13 residues.